The clone carrying this T cell receptor (beta chain) occurred a few times. Its antigen remains unidentified. The entry originates in a study of identical twins. Study-level points and caveats: With beta out-of-frame sequences, excess sharing by twins was weaker. Those out-of-frame alpha sequences shared by twins showed an excess of low generation probability.

Using its own MiXCR run on the 5' RACE reads, TCRdb lists one record per CDR3 protein. Of about 730,000 distinct CDR3 sequences in the sample, 21% were seen once. This CDR3 has 14 amino acids. V shed 3 bases and J shed 2 bases, with 11 bases lying between them. From germline, CDR1 is SGHKS and CDR2 YYEKEE (reference sequence). These data are also associated with another study on T cells expressing NK-cell markers. That work adds: Six or seven donors had dominant NKG2C+ clonotypes that comprised about 1.0-7.5% of their CD8+ T cells. These clonotypes, the leaders elsewhere, also led the CD3+CD56-NKG2C+ fraction in four donors.

The sequencing input was PBMCs. The chain is built from TRBV5-5 and TRBJ1-1; TRBD1 might be the D (6 bases). This receptor was identified in a woman between 18 and 29 years old in good health. The CDR3 is CASSWGAGNTEAFF. Here the CDR3 DNA reads TGTGCCAGCAGCTGGGGGGCGGGAAACACTGAAGCTTTCTTT.